The clone carrying this T cell receptor beta chain was seen ten or more times. The antigen is not known. The CDR3 runs to 12 residues. Germline values: CDR1 LNHDA, CDR2 SQIVND (reference sequence). Trimming removed 0 bases from V and 11 bases from J, with 8 bases in between. The sample is drawn from a study of T-cell reconstitution after alpha-beta-depleted transplantation in children. Study-wide points: After one year, T-cell counts and TCRbeta diversity mostly came from new T cells. Roughly two months post-transplant, alpha-beta T cells reportedly originated from several hundred graft clones that had expanded.

It was with unique molecular identifiers that the TCRbeta library was prepared. TCRdb re-called the PCR reads with MiXCR, one entry per CDR3 protein. Of about 70,000 distinct CDR3 sequences listed, about a tenth were seen once; the top ten hold about 12%. The TCR comes from a boy aged 5-17 years with acute myeloid leukemia, due to receive a stem cell transplant. This specimen consisted of PBMCs, obtained before TCRalphabeta/CD19-depleted stem cell transplant. This sequence joins TRBV19 and TRBJ1-5, with no clear D. The CDR3 sequence: CASSIDLWTQHF. As DNA, the CDR3 is TGTGCCAGTAGTATAGATCTCTGGACCCAGCATTTT.